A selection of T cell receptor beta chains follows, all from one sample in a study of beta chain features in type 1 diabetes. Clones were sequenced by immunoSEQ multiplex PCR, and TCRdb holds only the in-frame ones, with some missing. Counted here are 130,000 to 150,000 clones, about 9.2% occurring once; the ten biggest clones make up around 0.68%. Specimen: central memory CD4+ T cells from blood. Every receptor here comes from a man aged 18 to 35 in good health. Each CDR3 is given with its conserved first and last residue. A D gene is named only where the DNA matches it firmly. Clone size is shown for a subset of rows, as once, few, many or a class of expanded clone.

cdr3_aa: CASSYRGADTQYF
cdr3_nt: TGTGCCAGCAGCTACCGGGGGGCAGATACGCAGTATTTT
clone_size: few
v_call: TRBV7-2
j_call: TRBJ2-3
d_call: TRBD2

cdr3_aa: CASSEAGTGVTDTQYF
cdr3_nt: TGTGCCAGCAGCGAAGCCGGGACAGGGGTCACAGATACGCAGTATTTT
clone_size: .
v_call: TRBV13
j_call: TRBJ2-3
d_call: TRBD1

cdr3_aa: CASSPPTGRDEQYF
cdr3_nt: TGTGCCAGCTCACCACCGACAGGGCGCGACGAGCAGTACTTC
clone_size: .
v_call: TRBV18
j_call: TRBJ2-7
d_call: TRBD1

cdr3_aa: CASSLVGRDLGYGYTF
cdr3_nt: TGCGCCAGCAGCCTAGTCGGTCGGGACTTGGGCTATGGCTACACCTTC
clone_size: .
v_call: TRBV4-3
j_call: TRBJ1-2
d_call: .

cdr3_aa: CASSLSQGVREQFF
cdr3_nt: TGTGCCAGCAGCTTGAGCCAGGGGGTCCGTGAGCAGTTCTTC
clone_size: .
v_call: TRBV5-4
j_call: TRBJ2-1
d_call: TRBD1

cdr3_aa: CASSLASGQPYGYTF
cdr3_nt: TGTGCCAGCAGCTTAGCGTCGGGACAGCCCTATGGCTACACCTTC
clone_size: few
v_call: TRBV7-8
j_call: TRBJ1-2
d_call: TRBD1

cdr3_aa: CASSFQTEVGPGWEQYF
cdr3_nt: TGTGCCAGCAGCTTTCAAACCGAGGTCGGGCCAGGGTGGGAGCAGTACTTC
clone_size: .
v_call: TRBV7-9
j_call: TRBJ2-7
d_call: .

cdr3_aa: CASSYGGSSYNEQFF
cdr3_nt: TGTGCCAGCAGTTACGGGGGAAGCTCCTACAATGAGCAGTTCTTC
clone_size: .
v_call: TRBV28
j_call: TRBJ2-1
d_call: .

cdr3_aa: CASSVQEWADTQYF
cdr3_nt: TGTGCCAGCAGCGTACAGGAATGGGCAGATACGCAGTATTTT
clone_size: .
v_call: TRBV9
j_call: TRBJ2-3
d_call: .

cdr3_aa: CASAGTSGNEQFF
cdr3_nt: TGTGCTAGTGCCGGGACTAGCGGCAATGAGCAGTTCTTC
clone_size: many
v_call: TRBV12-5
j_call: TRBJ2-1
d_call: TRBD2

cdr3_aa: CASSEGLAGGPQETQYF
cdr3_nt: TGTGCCAGCAGTGAAGGCCTAGCGGGGGGTCCACAAGAGACCCAGTACTTC
clone_size: few
v_call: TRBV25-1
j_call: TRBJ2-5
d_call: TRBD2

cdr3_aa: CASSEGQVTDTQYF
cdr3_nt: TGTGCCAGCAGTGAAGGACAGGTCACAGATACGCAGTATTTT
clone_size: few
v_call: TRBV6-1
j_call: TRBJ2-3
d_call: .

cdr3_aa: CASRGGSYEQYF
cdr3_nt: TGTGCCAGCAGAGGAGGCTCCTACGAGCAGTACTTC
clone_size: few
v_call: TRBV2
j_call: TRBJ2-7
d_call: .

cdr3_aa: CASSLAGPETQYF
cdr3_nt: TGTGCCAGCAGCTTAGCAGGGCCAGAGACCCAGTACTTC
clone_size: few
v_call: TRBV5-4
j_call: TRBJ2-5
d_call: .

cdr3_aa: CASSLATVSYNEQFF
cdr3_nt: TGTGCCAGCAGCTTAGCCACAGTGTCCTACAATGAGCAGTTCTTC
clone_size: .
v_call: TRBV11-2
j_call: TRBJ2-1
d_call: .

cdr3_aa: CASSYSYSSVAEQFF
cdr3_nt: TGTGCCAGCAGTTACTCGTACTCTAGCGTGGCTGAGCAGTTCTTC
clone_size: .
v_call: TRBV6-6
j_call: TRBJ2-1
d_call: .

cdr3_aa: CASSLGGRGISYEQYF
cdr3_nt: TGTGCCAGCAGCTTAGGAGGGCGGGGGATTTCCTACGAGCAGTACTTC
clone_size: .
v_call: TRBV7-2
j_call: TRBJ2-7
d_call: TRBD2

cdr3_aa: CASSLDSGRYEQYF
cdr3_nt: TGTGCCAGCAGCTTGGATTCAGGGAGGTACGAGCAGTACTTC
clone_size: .
v_call: TRBV5-8
j_call: TRBJ2-7
d_call: .

cdr3_aa: CASSESSGVALVYTF
cdr3_nt: TGCGCCAGCAGTGAGTCGAGCGGGGTTGCCTTGGTCTACACCTTC
clone_size: few
v_call: TRBV10-2
j_call: TRBJ1-2
d_call: .

cdr3_aa: CASSVVGGETQYF
cdr3_nt: TGTGCCAGCAGCGTAGTCGGGGGGGAGACCCAGTACTTC
clone_size: few
v_call: TRBV9
j_call: TRBJ2-5
d_call: TRBD2

cdr3_aa: CASSSTGANNIQYF
cdr3_nt: TGTGCCAGCAGCTCGACAGGGGCTAACAACATTCAGTACTTC
clone_size: few
v_call: TRBV7-3
j_call: TRBJ2-4
d_call: TRBD1

cdr3_aa: CASRKAGLGETQYF
cdr3_nt: TGTGCCAGCAGGAAGGCGGGGCTGGGAGAGACCCAGTACTTC
clone_size: .
v_call: TRBV6-1
j_call: TRBJ2-5
d_call: .

cdr3_aa: CASTDLGILYGYTF
cdr3_nt: TGTGCCAGCACTGACCTGGGCATCCTCTATGGCTACACCTTC
clone_size: .
v_call: TRBV2
j_call: TRBJ1-2
d_call: .

cdr3_aa: CASSRKLGGGETQYF
cdr3_nt: TGTGCCAGCAGTCGAAAGCTGGGCGGGGGCGAGACCCAGTACTTC
clone_size: .
v_call: TRBV27
j_call: TRBJ2-5
d_call: .

cdr3_aa: CASSQGAAGEHSYNEQFF
cdr3_nt: TGCGCCAGCAGCCAAGGGGCCGCGGGGGAGCACTCCTACAATGAGCAGTTCTTC
clone_size: .
v_call: TRBV4-3
j_call: TRBJ2-1
d_call: TRBD2

cdr3_aa: CASSLEQINSPLHF
cdr3_nt: TGTGCCAGCAGCTTAGAACAGATTAATTCACCCCTCCACTTT
clone_size: few
v_call: TRBV11-2
j_call: TRBJ1-6
d_call: .

cdr3_aa: CASSATRTGTGEGEQYF
cdr3_nt: TGTGCCAGCAGCGCAACTAGAACCGGGACAGGAGAAGGCGAGCAGTACTTC
clone_size: few
v_call: TRBV7-9
j_call: TRBJ2-7
d_call: TRBD1

cdr3_aa: CASTSPGDPKQFF
cdr3_nt: TGTGCCAGCACTTCCCCAGGGGACCCAAAGCAGTTCTTC
clone_size: few
v_call: TRBV6-5
j_call: TRBJ2-1
d_call: .

cdr3_aa: CASSPERGSTDTQYF
cdr3_nt: TGCGCCAGCAGCCCCGAGCGGGGGTCAACAGATACGCAGTATTTT
clone_size: few
v_call: TRBV4-3
j_call: TRBJ2-3
d_call: TRBD2

cdr3_aa: CASSYRTGGESPLHF
cdr3_nt: TGTGCCAGCAGTTACCGTACAGGGGGGGAATCACCCCTCCACTTT
clone_size: .
v_call: TRBV6-5
j_call: TRBJ1-6
d_call: TRBD1

cdr3_aa: CASSQAQGTGETQYF
cdr3_nt: TGTGCCAGCAGCCAAGCACAGGGGACGGGGGAGACCCAGTACTTC
clone_size: few
v_call: TRBV4-2
j_call: TRBJ2-5
d_call: TRBD1

cdr3_aa: CAWTAGGTDTQYF
cdr3_nt: TGTGCCTGGACGGCAGGTGGGACAGATACGCAGTATTTT
clone_size: few
v_call: TRBV30
j_call: TRBJ2-3
d_call: .

cdr3_aa: CAIQAGQAVVPTNTGELFF
cdr3_nt: TGTGCCATCCAGGCGGGACAGGCTGTTGTCCCTACGAACACCGGGGAGCTGTTTTTT
clone_size: .
v_call: TRBV10-3
j_call: TRBJ2-2
d_call: TRBD1

cdr3_aa: CASAAGVGGPITDTQYF
cdr3_nt: TGTGCCAGCGCCGCGGGGGTGGGGGGGCCGATCACAGATACGCAGTATTTT
clone_size: .
v_call: TRBV7-3
j_call: TRBJ2-3
d_call: .

cdr3_aa: CASSPGLAEGAQYF
cdr3_nt: TGTGCCAGCAGCCCGGGACTAGCCGAAGGGGCCCAGTACTTC
clone_size: few
v_call: TRBV5-4
j_call: TRBJ2-5
d_call: TRBD2

cdr3_aa: CASSARGGFGNTIYF
cdr3_nt: TGTGCCAGCAGCGCGCGGGGGGGCTTTGGAAACACCATATATTTT
clone_size: few
v_call: TRBV9
j_call: TRBJ1-3
d_call: .

cdr3_aa: CASWRQGSNYGYTF
cdr3_nt: TGTGCCAGCTGGAGACAGGGATCTAACTATGGCTACACCTTC
clone_size: .
v_call: TRBV6-1
j_call: TRBJ1-2
d_call: TRBD1

cdr3_aa: CASSDMQGARGSPLHF
cdr3_nt: TGTGCCAGCAGTGACATGCAGGGGGCAAGAGGTTCACCCCTCCACTTT
clone_size: .
v_call: TRBV27
j_call: TRBJ1-6
d_call: TRBD1

cdr3_aa: CASSQALLAGGPETQYF
cdr3_nt: TGCGCCAGCAGCCAAGCCCTGCTAGCGGGGGGGCCTGAGACCCAGTACTTC
clone_size: .
v_call: TRBV4-3
j_call: TRBJ2-5
d_call: TRBD2

cdr3_aa: CASSPEGTAMSNQPQHF
cdr3_nt: TGTGCCAGCAGCCCCGAGGGGACAGCCATGAGCAATCAGCCCCAGCATTTT
clone_size: few
v_call: TRBV4-2
j_call: TRBJ1-5
d_call: TRBD1

cdr3_aa: CASSPTGTGRGETQYF
cdr3_nt: TGTGCCAGCAGCCCGACTGGGACAGGGAGAGGGGAGACCCAGTACTTC
clone_size: .
v_call: TRBV7-3
j_call: TRBJ2-5
d_call: TRBD1

cdr3_aa: CASLDGRGQETQYF
cdr3_nt: TGTGCCAGCCTGGACGGGCGGGGTCAAGAGACCCAGTACTTC
clone_size: many
v_call: TRBV2
j_call: TRBJ2-5
d_call: .

cdr3_aa: CASSEVLAGELFF
cdr3_nt: TGTGCCAGCAGTGAAGTCCTAGCCGGGGAGCTGTTTTTT
clone_size: once
v_call: TRBV6-4
j_call: TRBJ2-2
d_call: .